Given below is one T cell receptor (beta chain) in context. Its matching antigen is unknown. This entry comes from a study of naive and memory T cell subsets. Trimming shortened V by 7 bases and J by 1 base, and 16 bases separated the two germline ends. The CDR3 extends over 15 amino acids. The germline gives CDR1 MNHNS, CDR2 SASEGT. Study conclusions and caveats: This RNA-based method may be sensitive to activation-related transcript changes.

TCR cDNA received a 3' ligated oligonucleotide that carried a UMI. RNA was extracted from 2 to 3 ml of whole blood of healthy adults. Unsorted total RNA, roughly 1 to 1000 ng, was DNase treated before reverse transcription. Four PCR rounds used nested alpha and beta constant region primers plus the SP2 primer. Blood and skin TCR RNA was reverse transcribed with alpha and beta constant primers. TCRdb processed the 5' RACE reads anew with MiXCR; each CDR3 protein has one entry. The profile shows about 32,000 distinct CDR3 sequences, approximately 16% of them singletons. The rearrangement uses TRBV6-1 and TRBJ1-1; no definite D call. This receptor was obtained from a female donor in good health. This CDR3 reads CASNVRAGKNTEAFF. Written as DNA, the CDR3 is TGTGCCAGCAATGTTCGGGCCGGGAAGAACACTGAAGCTTTCTTT.